This is a list of T cell receptor beta chains from one sample in a study of beta chain features in type 1 diabetes. The method was immunoSEQ multiplex PCR; TCRdb's version includes in-frame clones alone and lacks a portion of them. Among hundreds of thousands of clones listed, about 15% were seen once. The sequenced sample consisted of naive CD4+ T cells from blood. All receptors come from a man aged 25 to 40 in good health. The CDR3 runs from the conserved cysteine through the conserved F or W. D genes are given only for firm matches. Some rows have no size entry. The others give once, few or many, or a class for an expanded clone.

abundance: .; d_gene: .; j_gene: TRBJ2-1; v_gene: TRBV20-1; CDR3nt: TGCAGTTCAGGGACGCATGAGCAGTTCTTC; CDR3aa: CSSGTHEQFF
abundance: .; d_gene: .; j_gene: TRBJ2-3; v_gene: TRBV7-6; CDR3nt: TGTGCCAGCAGCTCCCTAGTCGGCACAGATACGCAGTATTTT; CDR3aa: CASSSLVGTDTQYF
abundance: .; d_gene: .; j_gene: TRBJ1-2; v_gene: TRBV4-3; CDR3nt: TGCGCCAGCAGCCAAGAGGAGGGAATAGGCTATGGCTACACCTTC; CDR3aa: CASSQEEGIGYGYTF
abundance: .; d_gene: .; j_gene: TRBJ1-1; v_gene: TRBV19; CDR3nt: TGTGCCAGTACTCCACAGGGAGAGATGAACACTGAAGCTTTCTTT; CDR3aa: CASTPQGEMNTEAFF
abundance: few; d_gene: .; j_gene: TRBJ2-1; v_gene: TRBV2; CDR3nt: TGTGCCAGCAGTCCGTACAATGAGCAGTTCTTC; CDR3aa: CASSPYNEQFF
abundance: .; d_gene: .; j_gene: TRBJ1-2; v_gene: TRBV6-6; CDR3nt: TGTGCCAGCAGTCCGTCTGACAGTAGTGGCTACACCTTC; CDR3aa: CASSPSDSSGYTF
abundance: few; d_gene: TRBD2; j_gene: TRBJ2-5; v_gene: TRBV5-1; CDR3nt: TGCGCCAGCAGCAGCGGGACTAGTAAAGAGACCCAGTACTTC; CDR3aa: CASSSGTSKETQYF
abundance: .; d_gene: .; j_gene: TRBJ2-5; v_gene: TRBV27; CDR3nt: TGTGCCAGCAGTTTAGGAGGGATAGAGACCCAGTACTTC; CDR3aa: CASSLGGIETQYF
abundance: .; d_gene: .; j_gene: TRBJ2-2; v_gene: TRBV30; CDR3nt: TGTGCCTGGAGTAGGCGGGCGAACACCGGGGAGCTGTTTTTT; CDR3aa: CAWSRRANTGELFF
abundance: .; d_gene: .; j_gene: TRBJ2-1; v_gene: TRBV9; CDR3nt: TGTGCCAGCAGCGTATTCGGGGACTTATACAATGAGCAGTTCTTC; CDR3aa: CASSVFGDLYNEQFF
abundance: once; d_gene: .; j_gene: TRBJ2-3; v_gene: TRBV5-1; CDR3nt: TGCGCCAGCAGCTTGGGTGGCAGGAGCACAGATACGCAGTATTTT; CDR3aa: CASSLGGRSTDTQYF
abundance: few; d_gene: .; j_gene: TRBJ2-1; v_gene: TRBV2; CDR3nt: TGTGCCAGCAGTGCACTAGTCGTTGAGCAGTTCTTC; CDR3aa: CASSALVVEQFF
abundance: few; d_gene: TRBD1; j_gene: TRBJ2-5; v_gene: TRBV7-6; CDR3nt: TGTGCCAGCAGCCCGGTAGGGGGCATCGTGGAGACCCAGTACTTC; CDR3aa: CASSPVGGIVETQYF
abundance: few; d_gene: .; j_gene: TRBJ2-1; v_gene: TRBV7-9; CDR3nt: TGTGCCAGCAGCCCCCTTGGAAATGAGCAGTTCTTC; CDR3aa: CASSPLGNEQFF
abundance: .; d_gene: TRBD2; j_gene: TRBJ2-1; v_gene: TRBV28; CDR3nt: TGTGCCAGCACCGGAGGGGATCTAGCGGGACGTTTCGATGAGCAGTTCTTC; CDR3aa: CASTGGDLAGRFDEQFF
abundance: .; d_gene: .; j_gene: TRBJ2-7; v_gene: TRBV1; CDR3nt: TGCACCAGCAGAGTGACGGGACAGGCTATCGACGAGCAGTACTTC; CDR3aa: CTSRVTGQAIDEQYF
abundance: few; d_gene: .; j_gene: TRBJ2-7; v_gene: TRBV6-1; CDR3nt: TGTGCCAGCGGGCGGGGTTGGGAGCAGTACTTC; CDR3aa: CASGRGWEQYF
abundance: few; d_gene: .; j_gene: TRBJ2-3; v_gene: TRBV2; CDR3nt: TGTGCCAGCAGGGTGCCAGATACGCAGTATTTT; CDR3aa: CASRVPDTQYF
abundance: few; d_gene: TRBD1; j_gene: TRBJ2-1; v_gene: TRBV7-2; CDR3nt: TGTGCCAGCAGCTCTGGACAGGGCTCCTACAATGAGCAGTTCTTC; CDR3aa: CASSSGQGSYNEQFF
abundance: .; d_gene: .; j_gene: TRBJ1-4; v_gene: TRBV18; CDR3nt: TGTGCCAGCTCACCCCCAGGGGTACAAGAAAAACTGTTTTTT; CDR3aa: CASSPPGVQEKLFF
abundance: .; d_gene: .; j_gene: TRBJ2-5; v_gene: TRBV30; CDR3nt: TGTGCCTGCACGACAGGACGGGAGACCCAGTACTTC; CDR3aa: CACTTGRETQYF
abundance: .; d_gene: .; j_gene: TRBJ2-7; v_gene: TRBV6-5; CDR3nt: TGTGCCAGCAGTTATTCTCCTTGCAGGGCGTCCTACGAGCAGTACTTC; CDR3aa: CASSYSPCRASYEQYF
abundance: .; d_gene: .; j_gene: TRBJ1-3; v_gene: TRBV30; CDR3nt: TGTGCATGGGGCAGCTCTGGAAACACCATATATTTT; CDR3aa: CAWGSSGNTIYF
abundance: few; d_gene: TRBD1; j_gene: TRBJ1-3; v_gene: TRBV13; CDR3nt: TGTGCCAGCAGCGTACAGGGGGCGGCTGGAAACACCATATATTTT; CDR3aa: CASSVQGAAGNTIYF
abundance: .; d_gene: .; j_gene: TRBJ2-5; v_gene: TRBV7-9; CDR3nt: TGTGCCAGCAGCTTAACGGGGAGCCGAGAGACCCAGTACTTC; CDR3aa: CASSLTGSRETQYF
abundance: few; d_gene: .; j_gene: TRBJ1-2; v_gene: TRBV30; CDR3nt: TGTGCCTGGGGCAGCGGATCCTATGGCTACACCTTC; CDR3aa: CAWGSGSYGYTF
abundance: few; d_gene: .; j_gene: TRBJ1-4; v_gene: TRBV7-9; CDR3nt: TGTGCCAGCAGCGTAAGGGAGGTAGCAACTAATGAAAAACTGTTTTTT; CDR3aa: CASSVREVATNEKLFF
abundance: .; d_gene: .; j_gene: TRBJ2-3; v_gene: TRBV4-3; CDR3nt: TGCGCCAGCAGCCACACCTCCGGTAGCACAGATACGCAGTATTTT; CDR3aa: CASSHTSGSTDTQYF
abundance: few; d_gene: TRBD1; j_gene: TRBJ1-1; v_gene: TRBV25-1; CDR3nt: TGTGCCAGCAGTATAGCCGGGACAGGGTACACTGAAGCTTTCTTT; CDR3aa: CASSIAGTGYTEAFF
abundance: few; d_gene: TRBD2; j_gene: TRBJ2-4; v_gene: TRBV7-2; CDR3nt: TGTGCCAGCAGCTTAACTAGCGGTAACATTCAGTACTTC; CDR3aa: CASSLTSGNIQYF
abundance: few; d_gene: TRBD2; j_gene: TRBJ2-3; v_gene: TRBV7-2; CDR3nt: TGTGCCAGCAGCTTCGGGACTAGCGGGGGGGCAGATACGCAGTATTTT; CDR3aa: CASSFGTSGGADTQYF
abundance: .; d_gene: .; j_gene: TRBJ1-4; v_gene: TRBV6-5; CDR3nt: TGTGCCAGCAGTTACCCCCGTGGGACGGCTAATGAAAAACTGTTTTTT; CDR3aa: CASSYPRGTANEKLFF
abundance: .; d_gene: TRBD1; j_gene: TRBJ2-2; v_gene: TRBV29-1; CDR3nt: TGCAGCGTCCGTCCCGGGACAGGGACCGGGGAGCTGTTTTTT; CDR3aa: CSVRPGTGTGELFF